Shown below are 26 T cell receptor beta chains from a single sample sequenced in a study of blood T cell repertoires in COVID-19. Profiling relied on immunoSEQ multiplex PCR, and the TCRdb table lists in-frame clones only, not all of them. Among roughly 420,000 clones, roughly 88% were seen once, and the ten largest hold 0.9% to 1%. Sample: PBMCs or T cells enriched from blood (not recorded which). Receptors were obtained from a woman between 25 and 40 years old with acute COVID-19.

The rearrangement joins TRBV2 to TRBJ1-1; TRBD1 might be the D (6 bases). This CDR3 is 14 amino acids long. V was pared by 6 bases and J by 1 base, with 12 bases between. CDR1 SNHLY and CDR2 FYNNEI come from the germline V gene. CDR3 coding DNA: TGTGCCAGCAGCTGGACAGATGGGAACACTGAAGCTTTCTTT. Protein product: CASSWTDGNTEAFF.

The chain employs TRBV5-1 and TRBJ1-1, with a weak D call TRBD1 (5 bases). The ends were cut back, 0 bases at V and 3 bases at J, with 15 bases in the middle. Germline CDR1 reads SGHRS; CDR2 reads YFSETQ. The CDR3 is 16 residues long. The chain's CDR3 is CASSLVQGVGDTEAFF. DNA of the CDR3: TGCGCCAGCAGCTTGGTGCAGGGTGTAGGGGACACTGAAGCTTTCTTT. Full variable domain (remainder filled in from reference TRBV5-1 and TRBJ1-1): KAGVTQTPRYLIKTRGQQVTLSCSPISGHRSVSWYQQTPGQGLQFLFEYFSETQRNKGNFPGRFSGRQFSNSRSEMNVSTLELGDSALYLCASSLVQGVGDTEAFFGQGTRLTVV.

The rearrangement joins TRBV3-1 (or the pseudogene TRBV3-2) to TRBJ1-3; 7 positions match TRBD1. The CDR3 runs 13 residues. CDR1 is LGHDT and CDR2 is YNNKEL in the germline V gene (reference sequence). Germline trimming cut 3 bases from V and 4 bases from J; bases unmatched to any gene: 0. CDR3 residues: CASSQDRGNTIYF. The CDR3 DNA follows: TGTGCCAGCAGCCAGGACAGGGGAAACACCATATATTTT.

Comment on this clone: The sample carries other DNA sequences with the same CDR3. The chain carries TRBV19 and TRBJ2-7; tentative D call: TRBD1 (6 bases). CDR1 and CDR2 from the germline V gene are LNHDA and SQIVND (reference sequence). This CDR3 contains 11 residues. With 6 bases removed from V and 3 bases from J, the gap between germline ends came to 6 bases. The CDR3 bases are TGTGCCAGTAGACAGGGCTACGAGCAGTACTTC. Encoded protein: CASRQGYEQYF.

This chain uses TRBV4-1 with TRBJ1-3, with 7 bases aligning to TRBD1. Germline CDR1 MGHRA, CDR2 YSYEKL. CDR3 length: 16 amino acids. V shed 1 base, J shed 0 bases, and the junction held 3 bases outside the gene matches. CDR3 sequence (DNA): TGCGCCAGCAGCCAAGGGACAGGCCGCTCTGGAAACACCATATATTTT. This translates into CASSQGTGRSGNTIYF.

The chain links TRBV5-1 to TRBJ2-3, with TRBD2 matching over 12 bases. With 0 bases clipped from V and 4 bases from J, the junction kept 3 bases outside the gene matches. From germline, CDR1 is SGHRS and CDR2 YFSETQ. CDR3 length: 16 amino acids. CDR3 amino acids: CASSLGTSGVSDTQYF. Here the CDR3 DNA reads TGCGCCAGCAGCTTGGGGACTAGCGGGGTTTCAGATACGCAGTATTTT.

The chain has TRBV29-1 and TRBJ2-7; 8 bases match TRBD2. This CDR3 comprises 13 residues. CDR1 and CDR2 from the germline V gene are SQVTM and ANQGSEA. The V gene end was trimmed by 7 bases and the J gene end by 3 bases; junction bases not matched to a gene: 8. CDR3: CSAQGGGNYEQYF. Here the CDR3 DNA reads TGCAGCGCACAGGGCGGGGGGAACTACGAGCAGTACTTC.

J is TRBJ1-2 and V is TRBV18; TRBD1 might be the D (6 bases). This CDR3 is built from 17 residues. In germline, CDR1 is KGHSH, CDR2 LQKENI. Between the trimmed V and J ends, which lost 0 bases and 3 bases, there was a span of 17 bases. CDR3 DNA sequence: TGTGCCAGCTCACCACCCCCCGGGACAACTAAGGACTATGGCTACACCTTC. Protein sequence: CASSPPPGTTKDYGYTF.

The chain recombines TRBV9 with TRBJ2-1; D possibly corresponds to TRBD2 (6 bases). This CDR3 region has 14 residues. Trimming took 2 bases from V and 4 from J, leaving 10 bases between them. CDR1 SGDLS and CDR2 YYNGEE come from the germline V gene. The CDR3 nucleotides read TGTGCCAGCAGCGTGGGGACTGGATACAATGAGCAGTTCTTC. This gives the protein CASSVGTGYNEQFF.

In this sample, this clone turned up a few times. This chain links TRBV27 with TRBJ2-2; 7 bases map to TRBD2. CDR1 and CDR2 from the germline V gene are MNHEY and SMNVEV (reference sequence). The CDR3 is 18 amino acids. The V and J ends lost 8 bases and 4 bases, in that order; junction bases with no gene match: 19. CDR3 residues: CASRPIGPGGQTTGELFF. The CDR3 nucleotides read TGTGCCAGCCGTCCCATAGGGCCGGGGGGTCAGACCACCGGGGAGCTGTTTTTT.

The chain employs TRBV4-3 and TRBJ1-1, with D possibly being TRBD1 (6 bases). The CDR3 loop spans 15 amino acids. Germline V gives CDR1 LGHNA, CDR2 YSLEER. The V gene lost 4 bases and the J gene lost 1 base, with 13 bases spanning the gap. The CDR3 DNA sequence: TGCGCCAGCAGCCCGACGGACAGCGCGAACACTGAAGCTTTCTTT. This sequence encodes CASSPTDSANTEAFF.

The V and J genes are TRBV24-1 and TRBJ2-3, with no clear D. Trimming removed 9 bases from V and 0 bases from J, with 12 bases in between. CDR3 size: 14 residues. The germline gives CDR1 KGHDR, CDR2 SFDVKD. CDR3 nucleotides: TGTGCCACCCAGTCCCGTGCTAGCACAGATACGCAGTATTTT. Translating it yields CATQSRASTDTQYF.

The chain has TRBV5-4 and TRBJ2-3, with TRBD2 matching 10 bases. CDR3 length: 16 residues. CDR1 is SGHNT, CDR2 YYREEE, per germline (reference sequence). The ends lost 0 bases at V and 1 base at J; junction bases unmatched: 2. The CDR3 sequence: CASSLERGGGTDTQYF. CDR3 bases: TGTGCCAGCAGCTTGGAGCGGGGGGGCGGCACAGATACGCAGTATTTT. Full variable domain (rest looked up from reference TRBV5-4 and TRBJ2-3): ETGVTQSPTHLIKTRGQQVTLRCSSQSGHNTVSWYQQALGQGPQFIFQYYREEENGRGNFPPRFSGLQFPNYSSELNVNALELDDSALYLCASSLERGGGTDTQYFGPGTRLTVL.

The chain uses TRBV30 and TRBJ1-2; D is perhaps TRBD1 (5 bases). The CDR3 extends over 13 amino acids. V dropped 1 base and J dropped 4 bases, with 10 bases sitting between them. Germline CDR1 is GTSNPN and CDR2 is SVGIG (reference sequence). The CDR3 region is CAWSDHDSYGYTF. CDR3 DNA: TGTGCCTGGAGTGACCATGACAGCTATGGCTACACCTTC.

The V and J genes are TRBV7-2 and TRBJ2-3; D might be TRBD2 (5 bases). This CDR3 is 15 amino acids long. V shed 2 bases and J shed 4 bases, with 13 bases lying between them. The germline CDR1 and CDR2 sequences are SGHTA and FQGNSA. CDR3 in DNA: TGTGCCAGCAGCTTATCTAGCCGCGTCGCAGATACGCAGTATTTT. Translating gives CASSLSSRVADTQYF.

This rearrangement joins TRBV7-9 to TRBJ2-3; tentatively, D is TRBD2 (6 bases). From germline, CDR1 is SEHNR and CDR2 FQNEAQ (reference sequence). V was clipped by 4 bases and J by 1 base, with 12 bases between them. This CDR3 is 15 amino acids long. DNA for the CDR3: TGTGCCAGCAGCTCGGACTACCCTGGCACAGATACGCAGTATTTT. Amino acids: CASSSDYPGTDTQYF.

The genes are TRBV4-3 and TRBJ2-1; 10 nucleotides line up with TRBD1. The ends lost 0 bases at V and 3 bases at J; junction bases unmatched: 5. This CDR3 has 17 residues. Germline CDR1 reads LGHNA; CDR2 reads YSLEER. The chain's CDR3 is CASSQDTGTGVYNEQFF. CDR3 coding DNA: TGCGCCAGCAGCCAAGACACCGGGACAGGGGTCTACAATGAGCAGTTCTTC.

The chain couples TRBV19 to TRBJ1-3, with D unresolved. Per germline, CDR1 LNHDA and CDR2 SQIVND (reference sequence). V lost 6 bases and J lost 0, with 6 bases in between. This CDR3 region has 13 residues. DNA of the CDR3: TGTGCCAGTAGGACATACTCTGGAAACACCATATATTTT. Protein: CASRTYSGNTIYF.

The chain has TRBV5-1 and TRBJ1-2; no definite D call. Germline V gene sequence: CDR1 SGHRS, CDR2 YFSETQ. The CDR3 consists of 15 residues. Trimming removed 1 base at V and 4 bases at J, with 14 bases between. CDR3 in DNA: TGCGCCAGCAGCTTGTCTGACGGGGTGGGCTATGGCTACACCTTC. Protein sequence: CASSLSDGVGYGYTF.

The chain joins TRBV10-3 to TRBJ1-2; 9 positions match TRBD1. CDR1 is ENHRY and CDR2 is SYGVKD in the germline V gene. This CDR3 comprises 16 residues. Unmatched junction bases numbered 5, after V lost 3 bases and J lost 0 bases. The DNA of the CDR3 is TGTGCCATCAGTGAAGACAGGGGGATAGCTAACTATGGCTACACCTTC. As protein: CAISEDRGIANYGYTF.

The V call is TRBV29-1, the J call TRBJ1-2; perhaps TRBD1 as D (5 bases). The CDR3 is 12 amino acids. Per germline, CDR1 SQVTM and CDR2 ANQGSEA. V was pared by 5 bases and J by 0 bases, with 7 bases between. This CDR3 is CSVQTANYGYTF. CDR3 in DNA: TGCAGCGTTCAGACAGCTAACTATGGCTACACCTTC.

The genes are TRBV7-3 and TRBJ2-1; TRBD2 matches at 12 bases. Germline V lookup: CDR1 SGHTA, CDR2 FQGTGA. CDR3 length: 18 residues. V dropped 3 bases and J dropped 0; count of bases not matched to a gene: 6. The CDR3 sequence: CASSFRLAGAPSYNEQFF. The CDR3 DNA reads TGTGCCAGCAGCTTCAGACTAGCGGGGGCCCCCTCCTACAATGAGCAGTTCTTC. The entire variable domain, with the rest obtained from reference TRBV7-3 and TRBJ2-1, is as follows: GAGVSQTPSNKVTEKGKYVELRCDPISGHTALYWYRQSLGQGPEFLIYFQGTGAADDSGLPNDRFFAVRPEGSVSTLKIQRTERGDSAVYLCASSFRLAGAPSYNEQFFGPGTRLTVL.

In this sample, this clone turned up once. The chain carries TRBV24-1 and TRBJ1-1; D is unclear. V dropped 0 bases and J dropped 8 bases, with 3 bases sitting between them. CDR1 and CDR2 (germline): KGHDR, SFDVKD. There are 11 residues in the CDR3. The CDR3 DNA reads TGTGCCACCAGTGATTTGACAGAAGCTTTCTTT. Translated, it gives CATSDLTEAFF.

The CDR3 spells CSVGDTSGRTDTQYF. The CDR3 DNA is TGCAGCGTTGGGGACACTAGCGGTAGAACAGATACGCAGTATTTT. This sequence joins TRBV29-1 and TRBJ2-3, with TRBD2 identical over 8 bases. Per the germline V gene, CDR1 is SQVTM and CDR2 is ANQGSEA. Trimming took 4 bases from V and 3 from J; bases not matched to a gene: 9. The CDR3 sequence is 15 residues long.

The V and J genes are TRBV4-1 and TRBJ2-7, with a possible D match to TRBD1 (6 bases). The ends were cut back, 2 bases at V and 5 bases at J, with 16 bases in the middle. The CDR3 is made up of 15 amino acids. The V gene's germline CDR1 is MGHRA and CDR2 YSYEKL. This CDR3 reads CASSQFFDRPHEQYF. The CDR3 bases are TGCGCCAGCAGCCAATTTTTCGACAGGCCCCACGAGCAGTACTTC.

The rearrangement uses TRBV5-3 and TRBJ2-7; D unresolved. TRBV5-3 is an ORF, and what it does is uncertain. The CDR3 length is 13 residues. Trimming removed 4 bases at V and 2 bases at J, with 10 bases between. As DNA, the CDR3 is TGTGCCAGAAGCGCGAGAGATACCTACGAGCAGTACTTC. Translating gives CARSARDTYEQYF.